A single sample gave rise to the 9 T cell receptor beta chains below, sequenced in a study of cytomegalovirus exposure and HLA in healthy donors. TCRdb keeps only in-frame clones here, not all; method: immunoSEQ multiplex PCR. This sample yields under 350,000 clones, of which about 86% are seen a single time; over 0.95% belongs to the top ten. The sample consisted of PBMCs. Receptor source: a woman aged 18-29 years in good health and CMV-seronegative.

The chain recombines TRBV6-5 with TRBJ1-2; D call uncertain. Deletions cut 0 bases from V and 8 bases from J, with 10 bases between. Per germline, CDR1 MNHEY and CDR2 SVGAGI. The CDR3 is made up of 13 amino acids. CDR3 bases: TGTGCCAGCAGTTACTCGAGTTTTACGGGCTACACCTTC. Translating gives CASSYSSFTGYTF.

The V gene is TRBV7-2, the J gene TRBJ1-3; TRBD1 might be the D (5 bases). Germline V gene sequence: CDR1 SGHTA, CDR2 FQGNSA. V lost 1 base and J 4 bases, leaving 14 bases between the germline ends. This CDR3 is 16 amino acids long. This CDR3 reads CASSLVRGVHGNTIYF. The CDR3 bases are TGTGCCAGCAGCTTAGTACGGGGGGTTCACGGAAACACCATATATTTT. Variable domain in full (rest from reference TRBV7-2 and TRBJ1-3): GAGVSQSPSNKVTEKGKDVELRCDPISGHTALYWYRQSLGQGLEFLIYFQGNSAPDKSGLPSDRFSAERTGGSVSTLTIQRTQQEDSAVYLCASSLVRGVHGNTIYFGEGSWLTVV.

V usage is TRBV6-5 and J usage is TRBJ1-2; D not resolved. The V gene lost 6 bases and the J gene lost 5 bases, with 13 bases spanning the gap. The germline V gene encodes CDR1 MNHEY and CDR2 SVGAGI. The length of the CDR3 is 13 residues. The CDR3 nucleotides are TGTGCCAGCAGAAACAGCTTTTTGTATGGCTACACCTTC. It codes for CASRNSFLYGYTF.

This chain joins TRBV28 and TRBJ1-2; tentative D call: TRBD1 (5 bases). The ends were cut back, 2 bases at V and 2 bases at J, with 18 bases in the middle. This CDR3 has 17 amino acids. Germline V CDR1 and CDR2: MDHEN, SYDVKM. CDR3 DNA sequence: TGTGCCAGCAGTTTAAGTCTTCCCGGGGGTTACAACTATGGCTACACCTTC. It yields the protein CASSLSLPGGYNYGYTF.

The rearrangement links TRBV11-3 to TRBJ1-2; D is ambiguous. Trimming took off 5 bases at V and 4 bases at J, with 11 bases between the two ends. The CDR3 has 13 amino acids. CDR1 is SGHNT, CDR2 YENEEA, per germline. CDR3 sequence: CASSPRVGYGYTF. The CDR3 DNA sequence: TGTGCCAGCAGCCCTCGGGTGGGCTATGGCTACACCTTC. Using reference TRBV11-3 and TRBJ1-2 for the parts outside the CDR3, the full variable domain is EAGVVQSPRYKIIEKKQPVAFWCNPISGHNTLYWYLQNLGQGPELLIRYENEEAVDDSQLPKDRFSAERLKGVDSTLKIQPAELGDSAVYLCASSPRVGYGYTFGSGTRLTVV.

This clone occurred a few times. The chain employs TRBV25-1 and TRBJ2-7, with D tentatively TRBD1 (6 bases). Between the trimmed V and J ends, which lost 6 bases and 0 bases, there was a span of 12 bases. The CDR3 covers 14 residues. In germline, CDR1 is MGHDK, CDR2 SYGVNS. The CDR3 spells CASRGQGHSYEQYF. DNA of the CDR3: TGTGCCAGCAGGGGGCAGGGGCACTCCTACGAGCAGTACTTC.

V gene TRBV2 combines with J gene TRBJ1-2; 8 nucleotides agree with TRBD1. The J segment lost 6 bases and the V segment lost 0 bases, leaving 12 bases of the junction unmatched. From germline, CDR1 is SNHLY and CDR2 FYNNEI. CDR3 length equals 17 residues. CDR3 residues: CASSEALTGQGIDGYTF. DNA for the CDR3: TGTGCCAGCAGTGAAGCGCTTACAGGACAGGGAATCGATGGCTACACCTTC.

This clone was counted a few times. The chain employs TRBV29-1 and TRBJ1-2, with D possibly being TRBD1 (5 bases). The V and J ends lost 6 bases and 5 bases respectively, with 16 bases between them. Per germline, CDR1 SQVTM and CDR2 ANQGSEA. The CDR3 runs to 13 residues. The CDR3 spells CSVRTGELYGYTF. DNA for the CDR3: TGCAGCGTAAGGACGGGGGAGTTGTATGGCTACACCTTC.

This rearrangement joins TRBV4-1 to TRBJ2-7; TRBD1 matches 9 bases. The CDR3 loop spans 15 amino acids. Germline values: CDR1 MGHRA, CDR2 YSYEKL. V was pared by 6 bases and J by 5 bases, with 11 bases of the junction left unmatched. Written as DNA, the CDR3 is TGCGCCAGCAGGCAGGGACAGGGAGAGGGGAACGAGCAGTACTTC. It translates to CASRQGQGEGNEQYF.